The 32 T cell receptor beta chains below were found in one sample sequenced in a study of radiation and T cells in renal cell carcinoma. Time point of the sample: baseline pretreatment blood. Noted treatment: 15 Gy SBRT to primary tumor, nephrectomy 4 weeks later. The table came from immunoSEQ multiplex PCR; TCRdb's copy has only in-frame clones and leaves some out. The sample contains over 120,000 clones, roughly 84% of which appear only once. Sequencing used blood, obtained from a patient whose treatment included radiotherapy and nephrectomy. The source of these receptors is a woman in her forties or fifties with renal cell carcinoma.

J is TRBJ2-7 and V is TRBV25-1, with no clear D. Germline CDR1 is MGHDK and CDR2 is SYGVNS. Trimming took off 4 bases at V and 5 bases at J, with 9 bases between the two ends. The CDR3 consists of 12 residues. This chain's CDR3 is CASSVVWDEQYF. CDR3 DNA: TGTGCCAGCAGTGTAGTGTGGGACGAGCAGTACTTC.

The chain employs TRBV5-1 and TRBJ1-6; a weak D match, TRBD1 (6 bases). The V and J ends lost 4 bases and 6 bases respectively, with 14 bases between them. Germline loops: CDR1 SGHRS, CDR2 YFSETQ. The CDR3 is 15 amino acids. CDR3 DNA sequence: TGCGCCAGCAGCCCTGAGACAGGCGGTAATTCACCCCTCCACTTT. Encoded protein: CASSPETGGNSPLHF.

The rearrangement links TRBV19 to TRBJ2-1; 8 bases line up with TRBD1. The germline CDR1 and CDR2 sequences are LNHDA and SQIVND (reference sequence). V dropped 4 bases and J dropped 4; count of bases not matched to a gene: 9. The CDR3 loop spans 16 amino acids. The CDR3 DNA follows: TGTGCCAGTAGTAGCCCTGACAGGGGCAGGTACAATGAGCAGTTCTTC. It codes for CASSSPDRGRYNEQFF. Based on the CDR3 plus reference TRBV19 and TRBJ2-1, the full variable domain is DGGITQSPKYLFRKEGQNVTLSCEQNLNHDAMYWYRQDPGQGLRLIYYSQIVNDFQKGDIAEGYSVSREKKESFPLTVTSAQKNPTAFYLCASSSPDRGRYNEQFFGPGTRLTVL.

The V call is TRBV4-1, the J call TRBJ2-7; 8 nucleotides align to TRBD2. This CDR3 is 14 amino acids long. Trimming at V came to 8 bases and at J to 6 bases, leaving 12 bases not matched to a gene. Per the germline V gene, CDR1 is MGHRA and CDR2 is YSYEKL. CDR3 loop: CASGNVAGIAEQYF. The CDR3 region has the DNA TGCGCCAGCGGCAATGTAGCGGGGATCGCCGAGCAGTACTTC.

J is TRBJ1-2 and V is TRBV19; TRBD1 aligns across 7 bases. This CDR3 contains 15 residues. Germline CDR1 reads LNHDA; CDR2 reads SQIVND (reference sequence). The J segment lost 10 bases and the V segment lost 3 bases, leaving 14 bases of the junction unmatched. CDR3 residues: CASSILPRDSLIYTF. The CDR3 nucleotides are TGTGCCAGTAGTATTCTTCCCCGGGACAGCCTCATCTACACCTTC.

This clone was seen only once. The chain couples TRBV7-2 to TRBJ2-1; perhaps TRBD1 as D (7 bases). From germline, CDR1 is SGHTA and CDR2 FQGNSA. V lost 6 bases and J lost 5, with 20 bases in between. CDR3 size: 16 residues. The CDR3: CASSTIRGRGDNEQFF. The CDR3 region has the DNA TGTGCCAGCAGTACGATTCGGGGCAGGGGGGACAATGAGCAGTTCTTC.

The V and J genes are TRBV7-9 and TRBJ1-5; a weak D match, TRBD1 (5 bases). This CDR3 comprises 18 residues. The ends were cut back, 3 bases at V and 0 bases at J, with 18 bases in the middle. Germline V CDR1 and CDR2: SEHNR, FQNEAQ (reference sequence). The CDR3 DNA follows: TGTGCCAGCAGCTTGGGACTTTACGGCGTTAGTAGCAATCAGCCCCAGCATTTT. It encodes CASSLGLYGVSSNQPQHF.

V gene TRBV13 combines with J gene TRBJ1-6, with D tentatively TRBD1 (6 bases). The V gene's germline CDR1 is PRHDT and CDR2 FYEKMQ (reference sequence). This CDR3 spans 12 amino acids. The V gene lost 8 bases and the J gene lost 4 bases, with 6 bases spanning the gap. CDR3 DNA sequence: TGTGCCAGCGGACAGTATAATTCACCCCTCCACTTT. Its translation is CASGQYNSPLHF.

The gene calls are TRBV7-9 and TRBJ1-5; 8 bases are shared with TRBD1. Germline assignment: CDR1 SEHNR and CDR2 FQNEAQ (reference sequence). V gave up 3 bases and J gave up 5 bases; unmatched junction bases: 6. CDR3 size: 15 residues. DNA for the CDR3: TGTGCCAGCAGCTTGAGGACAGGGCCAGATCAGCCCCAGCATTTT. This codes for CASSLRTGPDQPQHF. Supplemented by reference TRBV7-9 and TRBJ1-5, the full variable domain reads DTGVSQNPRHKITKRGQNVTFRCDPISEHNRLYWYRQTLGQGPEFLTYFQNEAQLEKSRLLSDRFSAERPKGSFSTLEIQRTEQGDSAMYLCASSLRTGPDQPQHFGDGTRLSIL.

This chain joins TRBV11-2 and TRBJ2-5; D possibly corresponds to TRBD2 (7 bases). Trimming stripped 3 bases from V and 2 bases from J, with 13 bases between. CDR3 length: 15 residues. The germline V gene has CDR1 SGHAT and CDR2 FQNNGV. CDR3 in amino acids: CASSFTRGGQETQYF. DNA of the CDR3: TGTGCCAGCAGCTTCACAAGGGGGGGGCAAGAGACCCAGTACTTC.

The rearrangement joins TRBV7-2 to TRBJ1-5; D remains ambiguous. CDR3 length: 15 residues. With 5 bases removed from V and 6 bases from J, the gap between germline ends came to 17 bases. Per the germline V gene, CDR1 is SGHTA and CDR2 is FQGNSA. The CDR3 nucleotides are TGTGCCAGCAGCACCCGGGATTTGCAAAGTCAGCCCCAGCATTTT. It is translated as CASSTRDLQSQPQHF.

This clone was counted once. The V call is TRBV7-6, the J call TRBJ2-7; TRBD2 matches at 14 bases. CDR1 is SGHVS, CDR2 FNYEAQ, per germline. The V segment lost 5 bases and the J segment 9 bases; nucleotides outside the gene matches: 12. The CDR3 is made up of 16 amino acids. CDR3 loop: CASSPLPTSGGAGQYF. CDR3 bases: TGTGCCAGCAGCCCCCTACCGACTAGCGGGGGGGCTGGGCAGTACTTC. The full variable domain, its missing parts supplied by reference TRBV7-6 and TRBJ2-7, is GAGVSQSPRYKVTKRGQDVALRCDPISGHVSLYWYRQALGQGPEFLTYFNYEAQQDKSGLPNDRFSAERPEGSISTLTIQRTEQRDSAMYRCASSPLPTSGGAGQYFGPGTRLTVT.

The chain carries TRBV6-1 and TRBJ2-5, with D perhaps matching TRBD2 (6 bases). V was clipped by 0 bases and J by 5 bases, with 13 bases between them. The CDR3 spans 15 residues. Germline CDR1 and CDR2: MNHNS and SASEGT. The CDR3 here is CASSEAAGLGETQYF. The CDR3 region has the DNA TGTGCCAGCAGTGAAGCAGCGGGTCTAGGGGAGACCCAGTACTTC.

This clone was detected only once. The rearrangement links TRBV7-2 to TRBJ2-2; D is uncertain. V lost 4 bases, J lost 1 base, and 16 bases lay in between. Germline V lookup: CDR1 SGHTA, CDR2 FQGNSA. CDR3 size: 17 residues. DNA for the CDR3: TGTGCCAGCAGCTCGAATCTCCCCCCACAGAACACCGGGGAGCTGTTTTTT. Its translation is CASSSNLPPQNTGELFF.

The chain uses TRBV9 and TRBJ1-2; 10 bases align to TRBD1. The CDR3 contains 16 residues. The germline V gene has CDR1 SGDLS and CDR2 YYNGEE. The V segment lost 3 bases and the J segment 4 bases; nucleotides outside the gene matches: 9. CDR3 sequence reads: CASSEYSGQGVYGYTF. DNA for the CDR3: TGTGCCAGCAGCGAATATTCTGGACAGGGGGTCTATGGCTACACCTTC.

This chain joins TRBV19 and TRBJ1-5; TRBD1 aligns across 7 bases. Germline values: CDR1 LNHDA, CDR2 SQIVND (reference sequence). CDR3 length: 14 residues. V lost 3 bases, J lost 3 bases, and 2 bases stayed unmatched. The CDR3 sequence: CASSIRGPNQPQHF. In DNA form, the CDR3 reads TGTGCCAGTAGTATTAGGGGGCCCAATCAGCCCCAGCATTTT.

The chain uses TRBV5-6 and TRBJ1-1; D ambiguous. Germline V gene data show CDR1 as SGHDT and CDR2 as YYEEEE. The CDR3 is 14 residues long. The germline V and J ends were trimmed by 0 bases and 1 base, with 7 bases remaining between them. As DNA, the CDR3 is TGTGCCAGCAGCTTGGGGGAGGGGAACACTGAAGCTTTCTTT. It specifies CASSLGEGNTEAFF.

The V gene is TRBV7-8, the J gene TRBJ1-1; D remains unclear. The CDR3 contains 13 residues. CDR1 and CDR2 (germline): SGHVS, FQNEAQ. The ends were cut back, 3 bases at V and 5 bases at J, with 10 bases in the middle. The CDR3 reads CASSLGQRTEAFF. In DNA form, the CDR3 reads TGTGCCAGCAGCTTGGGCCAGAGGACTGAAGCTTTCTTT.

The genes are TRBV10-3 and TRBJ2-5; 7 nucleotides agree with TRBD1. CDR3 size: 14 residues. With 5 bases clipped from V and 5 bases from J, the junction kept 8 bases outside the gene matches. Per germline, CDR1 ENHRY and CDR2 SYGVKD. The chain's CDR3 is CAISQGVEGETQYF. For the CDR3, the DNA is TGTGCCATCAGTCAGGGGGTGGAAGGCGAGACCCAGTACTTC.

CDR3 protein: CASSDLLAYGYTF. The CDR3, as DNA: TGTGCCAGCAGCGACCTTCTGGCTTATGGCTACACCTTC. The chain uses TRBV7-8 and TRBJ1-2; no reliable D call. Trimming left V 5 bases short and J 5 bases short, with 12 bases between. Looked up from germline, CDR1 is SGHVS and CDR2 is FQNEAQ. CDR3 length: 13 residues.

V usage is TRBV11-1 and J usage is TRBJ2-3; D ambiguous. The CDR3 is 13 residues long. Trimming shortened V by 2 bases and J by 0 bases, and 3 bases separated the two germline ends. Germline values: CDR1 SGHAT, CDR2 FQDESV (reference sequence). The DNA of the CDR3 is TGTGCCAGCAGCTTACACAGCACAGATACGCAGTATTTT. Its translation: CASSLHSTDTQYF.

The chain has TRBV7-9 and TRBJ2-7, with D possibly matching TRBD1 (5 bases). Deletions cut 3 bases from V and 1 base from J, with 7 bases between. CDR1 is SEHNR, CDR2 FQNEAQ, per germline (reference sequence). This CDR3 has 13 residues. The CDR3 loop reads CASSLDTSYEQYF. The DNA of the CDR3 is TGTGCCAGCAGCTTGGACACTTCCTACGAGCAGTACTTC. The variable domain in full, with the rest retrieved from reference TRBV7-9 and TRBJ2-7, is DTGVSQNPRHKITKRGQNVTFRCDPISEHNRLYWYRQTLGQGPEFLTYFQNEAQLEKSRLLSDRFSAERPKGSFSTLEIQRTEQGDSAMYLCASSLDTSYEQYFGPGTRLTVT.

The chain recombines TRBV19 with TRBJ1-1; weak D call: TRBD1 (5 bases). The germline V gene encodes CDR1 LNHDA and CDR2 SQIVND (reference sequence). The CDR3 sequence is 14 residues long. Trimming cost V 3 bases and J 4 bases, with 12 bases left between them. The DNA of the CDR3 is TGTGCCAGTAGTATGCTGGTAGGGGTCACTGAAGCTTTCTTT. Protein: CASSMLVGVTEAFF.

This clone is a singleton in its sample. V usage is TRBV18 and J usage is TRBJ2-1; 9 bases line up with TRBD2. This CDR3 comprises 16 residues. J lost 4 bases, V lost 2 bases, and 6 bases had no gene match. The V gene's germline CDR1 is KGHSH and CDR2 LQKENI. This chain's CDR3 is CASSPKIAGEYNEQFF. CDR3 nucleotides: TGTGCCAGCTCACCAAAGATAGCGGGGGAATACAATGAGCAGTTCTTC.

The CDR3, as DNA: TGTGCCAGCTCACTATACACCGACAAAAACATTCAGTACTTC. This translates into CASSLYTDKNIQYF. This chain connects TRBV18 to TRBJ2-4; unclear D gene. In germline, CDR1 is KGHSH, CDR2 LQKENI. V shed 4 bases and J shed 3 bases, with 10 bases lying between them. The CDR3 runs to 14 residues.

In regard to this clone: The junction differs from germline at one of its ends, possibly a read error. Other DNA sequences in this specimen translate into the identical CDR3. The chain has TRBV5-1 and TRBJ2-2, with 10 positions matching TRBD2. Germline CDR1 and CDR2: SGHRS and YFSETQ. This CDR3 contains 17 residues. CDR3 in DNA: TGCGCCAGCAGTTTGGACGGACTAGCGGCGAACACCGGGGAGCTGTTTTTT. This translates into CASSLDGLAANTGELFF.

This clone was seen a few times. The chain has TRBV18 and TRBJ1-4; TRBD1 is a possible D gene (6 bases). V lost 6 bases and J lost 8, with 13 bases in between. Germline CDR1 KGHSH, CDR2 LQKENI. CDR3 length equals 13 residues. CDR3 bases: TGTGCCAGCTCTGGGGGGCTGGAGGAAAAACTGTTTTTT. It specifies CASSGGLEEKLFF.

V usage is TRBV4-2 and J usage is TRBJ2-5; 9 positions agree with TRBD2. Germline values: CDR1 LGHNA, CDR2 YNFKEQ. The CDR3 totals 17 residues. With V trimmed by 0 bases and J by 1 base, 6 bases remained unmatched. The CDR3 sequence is CASSQERFSGGQETQYF. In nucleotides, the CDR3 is TGTGCCAGCAGCCAAGAAAGATTTAGCGGGGGCCAAGAGACCCAGTACTTC.

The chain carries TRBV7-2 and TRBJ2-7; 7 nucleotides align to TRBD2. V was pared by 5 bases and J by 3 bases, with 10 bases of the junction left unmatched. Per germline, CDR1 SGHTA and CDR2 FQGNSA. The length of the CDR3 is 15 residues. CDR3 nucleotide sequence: TGTGCCAGCAGCGTATCCCCGGGGGGAAACTACGAGCAGTACTTC. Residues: CASSVSPGGNYEQYF.

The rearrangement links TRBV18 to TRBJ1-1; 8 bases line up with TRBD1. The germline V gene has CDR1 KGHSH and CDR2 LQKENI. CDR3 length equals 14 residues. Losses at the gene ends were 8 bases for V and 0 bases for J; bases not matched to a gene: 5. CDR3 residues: CASTDRGLNTEAFF. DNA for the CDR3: TGTGCCAGCACCGACAGGGGCTTGAACACTGAAGCTTTCTTT.

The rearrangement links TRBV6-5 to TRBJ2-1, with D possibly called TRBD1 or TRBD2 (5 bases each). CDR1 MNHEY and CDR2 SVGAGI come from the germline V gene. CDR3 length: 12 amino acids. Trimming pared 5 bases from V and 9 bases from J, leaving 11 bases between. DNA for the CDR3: TGTGCCAGCAGTAGGGACGTCGGTGAGCAGTTCTTC. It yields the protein CASSRDVGEQFF.

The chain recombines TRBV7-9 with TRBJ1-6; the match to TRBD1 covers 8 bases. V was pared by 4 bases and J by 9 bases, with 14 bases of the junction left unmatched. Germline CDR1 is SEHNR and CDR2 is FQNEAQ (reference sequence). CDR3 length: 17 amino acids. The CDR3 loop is CASSSDRGGYLGSPLHF. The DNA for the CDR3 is TGTGCCAGCAGCTCCGACAGGGGAGGTTATTTAGGTTCACCCCTCCACTTT. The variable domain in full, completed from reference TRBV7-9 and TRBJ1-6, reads DTGVSQNPRHKITKRGQNVTFRCDPISEHNRLYWYRQTLGQGPEFLTYFQNEAQLEKSRLLSDRFSAERPKGSFSTLEIQRTEQGDSAMYLCASSSDRGGYLGSPLHFGNGTRLTVT.